These T cell receptor beta chains were read from a single sample in a study of T cell responses to AZD1222 COVID-19 vaccine. Sequencing was performed with immunoSEQ multiplex PCR; in TCRdb, only in-frame clones are kept and a portion is missing. The sample lists fewer than 45,000 clones; approximately 86% were seen once. The sample in question was peripheral blood, obtained on day 0 of AZD1222 vaccination. These receptors all come from an adult in good health. CDR3s include the opening cysteine and the closing phenylalanine or tryptophan. Each record gives: V gene, clone size, J gene, D gene, CDR3 protein, CDR3 DNA. D genes are given only for firm matches. Rows give clone size only sometimes, using once, few, many, or a class for an expanded clone.

V gene: TRBV3-1/TRBV3-2; clone size: NA; J gene: TRBJ1-5; D gene: NA; CDR3 protein: CASSQDTGLKGQPQHF; CDR3 DNA: TGTGCCAGCAGCCAAGATACAGGGCTTAAGGGTCAGCCCCAGCATTTT
V gene: TRBV3-1/TRBV3-2; clone size: once; J gene: TRBJ1-1; D gene: NA; CDR3 protein: CASSPNTGLNTEAFF; CDR3 DNA: TGTGCCAGCAGCCCCAATACAGGGTTGAACACTGAAGCTTTCTTT
V gene: TRBV7-2; clone size: NA; J gene: TRBJ2-4; D gene: TRBD2; CDR3 protein: CASSRRGGDKNIQYF; CDR3 DNA: TGTGCCAGCAGCCGCCGGGGGGGAGACAAAAACATTCAGTACTTC
V gene: TRBV7-8; clone size: NA; J gene: TRBJ2-1; D gene: TRBD2; CDR3 protein: CASSLRLAGEVEQFF; CDR3 DNA: TGTGCCAGCAGCCTCCGACTAGCGGGAGAAGTTGAGCAGTTCTTC
V gene: TRBV9; clone size: NA; J gene: TRBJ2-3; D gene: NA; CDR3 protein: CASSVEPHTDTQYF; CDR3 DNA: TGTGCCAGCAGCGTAGAGCCACACACAGATACGCAGTATTTT
V gene: TRBV6-1; clone size: NA; J gene: TRBJ1-4; D gene: NA; CDR3 protein: CASSGPPRANNEKLFF; CDR3 DNA: TGTGCCAGCAGTGGACCCCCCAGGGCTAATAATGAAAAACTGTTTTTT
V gene: TRBV12-5; clone size: NA; J gene: TRBJ2-4; D gene: TRBD2; CDR3 protein: CASGPTLAGGAKNIQYF; CDR3 DNA: TGTGCTAGTGGTCCAACGCTAGCGGGAGGTGCCAAAAACATTCAGTACTTC
V gene: TRBV10-3; clone size: NA; J gene: TRBJ2-1; D gene: NA; CDR3 protein: CAISGNSGLSSYNEQFF; CDR3 DNA: TGTGCCATCAGCGGGAATAGTGGACTGAGCTCCTACAATGAGCAGTTCTTC
V gene: TRBV28; clone size: NA; J gene: TRBJ2-3; D gene: TRBD1; CDR3 protein: CASRGTGGDQDTQYF; CDR3 DNA: TGTGCCAGCAGAGGGACAGGGGGAGATCAAGATACGCAGTATTTT
V gene: TRBV10-3; clone size: NA; J gene: TRBJ1-5; D gene: NA; CDR3 protein: CAISENWRNQPQHF; CDR3 DNA: TGTGCCATCAGTGAGAATTGGCGCAATCAGCCCCAGCATTTT
V gene: TRBV28; clone size: NA; J gene: TRBJ2-1; D gene: TRBD1; CDR3 protein: CASSPRDRDYNEQFF; CDR3 DNA: TGTGCCAGCAGTCCAAGGGACAGGGACTACAATGAGCAGTTCTTC
V gene: TRBV6-1; clone size: NA; J gene: TRBJ2-2; D gene: NA; CDR3 protein: CASSEPPTGSPGELFF; CDR3 DNA: TGTGCCAGCAGTGAACCCCCGACCGGGTCCCCCGGGGAGCTGTTTTTT
V gene: TRBV21-1; clone size: NA; J gene: TRBJ1-4; D gene: NA; CDR3 protein: CASTLGEKLFF; CDR3 DNA: TGTGCCAGCACGTTGGGTGAAAAACTGTTTTTT
V gene: TRBV7-8; clone size: NA; J gene: TRBJ2-1; D gene: TRBD2; CDR3 protein: CASSTGGITEQFF; CDR3 DNA: TGTGCCAGCAGCACGGGGGGGATCACTGAGCAGTTCTTC
V gene: TRBV6-6; clone size: NA; J gene: TRBJ2-1; D gene: TRBD1; CDR3 protein: CASSLNSGTGVISPYNEQFF; CDR3 DNA: TGTGCCAGCAGCCTAAACTCCGGGACAGGGGTCATAAGTCCCTACAATGAGCAGTTCTTC
V gene: TRBV5-1; clone size: once; J gene: TRBJ2-3; D gene: NA; CDR3 protein: CASSLAKVTLTSTDTQYF; CDR3 DNA: TGCGCCAGCAGCTTGGCCAAGGTTACACTGACTAGCACAGATACGCAGTATTTT
V gene: TRBV20-1; clone size: NA; J gene: TRBJ2-5; D gene: NA; CDR3 protein: CSAYWEAQYF; CDR3 DNA: TGCAGTGCTTACTGGGAGGCCCAGTACTTC
V gene: TRBV28; clone size: NA; J gene: TRBJ1-2; D gene: NA; CDR3 protein: CASRREERYGYTF; CDR3 DNA: TGTGCCAGCAGGAGGGAGGAGCGCTATGGCTACACCTTC
V gene: TRBV6-4; clone size: few; J gene: TRBJ2-6; D gene: NA; CDR3 protein: CASRRQDISGANVLTF; CDR3 DNA: TGTGCCAGCAGGCGGCAGGATATCTCTGGGGCCAACGTCCTGACTTTC
V gene: TRBV5-4; clone size: NA; J gene: TRBJ1-3; D gene: TRBD1; CDR3 protein: CASSQGAAGNTIYF; CDR3 DNA: TGTGCCAGCAGTCAGGGGGCGGCTGGAAACACCATATATTTT
V gene: TRBV3-1/TRBV3-2; clone size: few; J gene: TRBJ1-3; D gene: NA; CDR3 protein: CASSALSGNTIYF; CDR3 DNA: TGTGCCAGCAGTGCCCTATCTGGAAACACCATATATTTT
V gene: TRBV28; clone size: NA; J gene: TRBJ1-1; D gene: TRBD1; CDR3 protein: CASGRTGWVYTEAFF; CDR3 DNA: TGTGCCAGCGGCAGGACAGGGTGGGTTTACACTGAAGCTTTCTTT
V gene: TRBV29-1; clone size: NA; J gene: TRBJ1-2; D gene: NA; CDR3 protein: CSPWGPNYGYTF; CDR3 DNA: TGCAGCCCGTGGGGACCTAACTATGGCTACACCTTC
V gene: TRBV19; clone size: once; J gene: TRBJ1-1; D gene: TRBD1; CDR3 protein: CASSRDRAMNTEAFF; CDR3 DNA: TGTGCCAGTAGTAGGGACAGGGCTATGAACACTGAAGCTTTCTTT
V gene: TRBV10-2; clone size: NA; J gene: TRBJ2-1; D gene: NA; CDR3 protein: CASSEALGRHEQFF; CDR3 DNA: TGCGCCAGCAGTGAGGCCCTTGGGCGGCATGAGCAGTTCTTC
V gene: TRBV5-1; clone size: NA; J gene: TRBJ2-3; D gene: NA; CDR3 protein: CASSLRASTDTQYF; CDR3 DNA: TGCGCCAGCAGCTTGAGGGCAAGCACAGATACGCAGTATTTT
V gene: TRBV5-1; clone size: NA; J gene: TRBJ2-2; D gene: NA; CDR3 protein: CASSLEGGHTGELFF; CDR3 DNA: TGCGCCAGCAGCTTGGAGGGCGGACACACCGGGGAGCTGTTTTTT
V gene: TRBV18; clone size: few; J gene: TRBJ1-1; D gene: NA; CDR3 protein: CASSPRQGKLKSTEAFF; CDR3 DNA: TGTGCCAGCTCACCGAGGCAGGGGAAGTTGAAAAGCACTGAAGCTTTCTTT
V gene: TRBV6-1; clone size: once; J gene: TRBJ2-7; D gene: NA; CDR3 protein: CASSEAPNSSYEQYF; CDR3 DNA: TGTGCCAGCAGTGAAGCCCCAAATTCGTCCTACGAGCAGTACTTC
V gene: TRBV10-3; clone size: NA; J gene: TRBJ2-1; D gene: TRBD2; CDR3 protein: CAISDGLAGAGDEQFF; CDR3 DNA: TGTGCCATCAGTGATGGGTTAGCGGGGGCCGGGGATGAGCAGTTCTTC
V gene: TRBV9; clone size: NA; J gene: TRBJ2-6; D gene: NA; CDR3 protein: CASSGGLTFGANVLTF; CDR3 DNA: TGTGCCAGCAGCGGGGGATTGACCTTTGGGGCCAACGTCCTGACTTTC
V gene: TRBV5-1; clone size: NA; J gene: TRBJ2-5; D gene: TRBD2; CDR3 protein: CASSPKGTSPQETQYF; CDR3 DNA: TGCGCCAGCAGCCCTAAAGGGACTAGCCCTCAAGAGACCCAGTACTTC
V gene: TRBV7-9; clone size: few; J gene: TRBJ1-4; D gene: NA; CDR3 protein: CASSLALTAGANEKLFF; CDR3 DNA: TGTGCCAGCAGCTTAGCCCTCACAGCGGGGGCTAATGAAAAACTGTTTTTT
V gene: TRBV7-2; clone size: NA; J gene: TRBJ1-5; D gene: NA; CDR3 protein: CASSPRGGLSNQPQHF; CDR3 DNA: TGTGCCAGCAGCCCTAGGGGCGGGCTAAGCAATCAGCCCCAGCATTTT
V gene: TRBV7-9; clone size: NA; J gene: TRBJ1-6; D gene: TRBD1; CDR3 protein: CASRAGGSSYNSPLHF; CDR3 DNA: TGTGCCAGCAGAGCAGGGGGGAGCTCCTATAATTCACCCCTCCACTTT
V gene: TRBV6-6; clone size: NA; J gene: TRBJ1-3; D gene: NA; CDR3 protein: CASGTYSGNTIYF; CDR3 DNA: TGTGCCAGCGGTACATACTCTGGAAACACCATATATTTT
V gene: TRBV18; clone size: once; J gene: TRBJ1-2; D gene: NA; CDR3 protein: CASSPTFGEGGYTF; CDR3 DNA: TGTGCCAGCTCACCAACCTTCGGAGAGGGTGGCTACACCTTC
V gene: TRBV3-1/TRBV3-2; clone size: NA; J gene: TRBJ1-6; D gene: NA; CDR3 protein: CASSQEGSPLHF; CDR3 DNA: TGTGCCAGCAGCCAAGAGGGATCACCCCTCCACTTT
V gene: TRBV4-1; clone size: NA; J gene: TRBJ2-7; D gene: TRBD2; CDR3 protein: CASSQARGVLEQYF; CDR3 DNA: TGCGCCAGCAGCCAAGCTCGGGGGGTCCTGGAGCAGTACTTC
V gene: TRBV11-2; clone size: NA; J gene: TRBJ2-4; D gene: NA; CDR3 protein: CASSLRTGWNIQYF; CDR3 DNA: TGTGCCAGCAGTCTACGTACCGGTTGGAACATTCAGTACTTC
V gene: TRBV5-1; clone size: NA; J gene: TRBJ2-3; D gene: NA; CDR3 protein: CASSLARKADTQYF; CDR3 DNA: TGCGCCAGCAGCTTGGCTAGGAAGGCAGATACGCAGTATTTT
V gene: TRBV28; clone size: NA; J gene: TRBJ1-2; D gene: TRBD1; CDR3 protein: CASSAPTGGNGYTF; CDR3 DNA: TGTGCCAGCAGTGCCCCGACAGGGGGCAATGGCTACACCTTC
V gene: TRBV28; clone size: NA; J gene: TRBJ1-1; D gene: NA; CDR3 protein: CASSLSPPLYGSMNTEAFF; CDR3 DNA: TGTGCCAGCAGTTTATCACCCCCCCTCTACGGGTCCATGAACACTGAAGCTTTCTTT
V gene: TRBV11-2; clone size: once; J gene: TRBJ2-3; D gene: NA; CDR3 protein: CASSFGQDTQYF; CDR3 DNA: TGTGCCAGCAGCTTCGGCCAGGATACGCAGTATTTT
V gene: TRBV5-1; clone size: NA; J gene: TRBJ2-3; D gene: TRBD2; CDR3 protein: CASSKTSDSDTQYF; CDR3 DNA: TGCGCCAGCAGCAAGACTAGCGATTCAGATACGCAGTATTTT
V gene: TRBV6-5; clone size: NA; J gene: TRBJ1-2; D gene: TRBD1; CDR3 protein: CASSYRGRPGYTF; CDR3 DNA: TGTGCCAGCAGTTACAGGGGGCGCCCTGGCTACACCTTC
V gene: TRBV6-5; clone size: NA; J gene: TRBJ2-7; D gene: NA; CDR3 protein: CASRTPVNEQYF; CDR3 DNA: TGTGCCAGCAGGACTCCAGTGAACGAGCAGTACTTC
V gene: TRBV6-5; clone size: NA; J gene: TRBJ2-1; D gene: NA; CDR3 protein: CASVAGDHNEQFF; CDR3 DNA: TGTGCCAGCGTAGCAGGGGACCACAATGAGCAGTTCTTC
V gene: TRBV30; clone size: NA; J gene: TRBJ2-4; D gene: NA; CDR3 protein: CAWSTGMTNIQYF; CDR3 DNA: TGTGCCTGGAGCACAGGGATGACAAACATTCAGTACTTC
V gene: TRBV6-5; clone size: NA; J gene: TRBJ2-1; D gene: TRBD2; CDR3 protein: CASSPGLAGKNEQFF; CDR3 DNA: TGTGCCAGCAGCCCGGGACTAGCGGGAAAGAATGAGCAGTTCTTC
V gene: TRBV7-2; clone size: NA; J gene: TRBJ1-5; D gene: NA; CDR3 protein: CASSPGGGRRINQPQHF; CDR3 DNA: TGTGCCAGCAGCCCCGGTGGGGGGCGAAGGATCAATCAGCCCCAGCATTTT
V gene: TRBV5-5; clone size: NA; J gene: TRBJ1-3; D gene: NA; CDR3 protein: CASSQCASGNTIYF; CDR3 DNA: TGTGCCAGCAGCCAATGCGCGTCTGGAAACACCATATATTTT
V gene: TRBV2; clone size: NA; J gene: TRBJ1-5; D gene: NA; CDR3 protein: CASSDWGLDSNQPQHF; CDR3 DNA: TGTGCCAGCAGTGATTGGGGACTGGATAGCAATCAGCCCCAGCATTTT
V gene: TRBV6-5; clone size: NA; J gene: TRBJ2-2; D gene: TRBD2; CDR3 protein: CASSSGGRNTGELFF; CDR3 DNA: TGTGCCAGCAGTTCCGGGGGGAGGAACACCGGGGAGCTGTTTTTT
V gene: TRBV15; clone size: NA; J gene: TRBJ2-7; D gene: NA; CDR3 protein: CATSRDSGLYEQYF; CDR3 DNA: TGTGCCACCAGCAGAGATTCCGGTCTCTACGAGCAGTACTTC